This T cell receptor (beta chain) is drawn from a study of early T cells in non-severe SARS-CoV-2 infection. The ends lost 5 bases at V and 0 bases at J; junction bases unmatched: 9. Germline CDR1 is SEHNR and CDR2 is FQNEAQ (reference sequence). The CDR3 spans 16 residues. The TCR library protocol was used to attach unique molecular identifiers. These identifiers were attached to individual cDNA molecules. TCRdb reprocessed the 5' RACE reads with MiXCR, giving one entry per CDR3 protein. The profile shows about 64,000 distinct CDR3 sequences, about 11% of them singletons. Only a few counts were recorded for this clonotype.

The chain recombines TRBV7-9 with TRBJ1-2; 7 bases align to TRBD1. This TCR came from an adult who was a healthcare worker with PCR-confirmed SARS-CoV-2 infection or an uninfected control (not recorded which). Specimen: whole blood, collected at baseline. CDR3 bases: TGTGCCAGCAGCCTGAGAGGGACAGAACCTAACTATGGCTACACCTTC. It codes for CASSLRGTEPNYGYTF.